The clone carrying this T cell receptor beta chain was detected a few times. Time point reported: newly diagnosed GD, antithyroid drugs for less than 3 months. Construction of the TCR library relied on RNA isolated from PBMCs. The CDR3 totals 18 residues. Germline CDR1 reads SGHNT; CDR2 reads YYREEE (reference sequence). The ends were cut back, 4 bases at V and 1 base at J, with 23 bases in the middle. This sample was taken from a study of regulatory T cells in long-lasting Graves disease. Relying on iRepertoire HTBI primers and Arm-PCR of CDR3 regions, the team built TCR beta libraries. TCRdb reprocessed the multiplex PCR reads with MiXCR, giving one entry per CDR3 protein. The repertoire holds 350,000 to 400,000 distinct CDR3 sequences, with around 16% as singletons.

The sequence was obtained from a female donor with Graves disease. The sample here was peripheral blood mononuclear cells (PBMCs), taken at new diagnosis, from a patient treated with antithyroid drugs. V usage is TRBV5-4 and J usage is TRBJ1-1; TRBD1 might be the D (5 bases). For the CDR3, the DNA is TGTGCCAGCAGCGTGCCGGGACGGGGGAGCCTGAAGAACACTGAAGCTTTCTTT. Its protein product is CASSVPGRGSLKNTEAFF.